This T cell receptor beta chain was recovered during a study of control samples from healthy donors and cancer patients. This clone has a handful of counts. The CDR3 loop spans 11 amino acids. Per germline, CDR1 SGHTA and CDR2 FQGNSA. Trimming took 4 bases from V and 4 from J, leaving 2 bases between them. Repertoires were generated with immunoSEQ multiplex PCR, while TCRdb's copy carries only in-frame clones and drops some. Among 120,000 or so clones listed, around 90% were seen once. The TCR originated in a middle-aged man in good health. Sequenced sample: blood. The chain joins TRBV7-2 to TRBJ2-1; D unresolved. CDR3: CASSYYNEQFF. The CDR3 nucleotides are TGTGCCAGCAGCTATTACAATGAGCAGTTCTTC.